A selection of T cell receptor beta chains follows, all from one sample in a study of CD8 T cells in Susac syndrome. TCRdb fed the immunoSEQ multiplex PCR reads into MiXCR, producing one record per CDR3 protein. The sample consists of fewer than 250,000 distinct CDR3 sequences, about 94% of them appearing once. The source material was CD8+ T cells from PBMCs. These receptor sequences come from a human donor with multiple sclerosis. The CDR3 runs from the conserved cysteine through the conserved F or W. The order of the fields is V gene, J gene, D gene, clone size, CDR3 DNA, CDR3 protein. The D gene is left open where the match is weak. Where a row states a size, it is once, few, many or the class of an expanded clone; other rows omit it.

V gene: TRBV20-1; J gene: TRBJ2-3; D gene: .; clone size: .; CDR3 DNA: TGCAGTCCGACCGGGTCAGGGGCAGATACGCAGTATTTT; CDR3 protein: CSPTGSGADTQYF
V gene: TRBV25-1; J gene: TRBJ2-1; D gene: TRBD2; clone size: .; CDR3 DNA: TGTGCCAGCAGGGAGTCCAGGACTAGCGAAAACAATGAGCAGTTCTTC; CDR3 protein: CASRESRTSENNEQFF
V gene: TRBV19; J gene: TRBJ2-4; D gene: TRBD1; clone size: once; CDR3 DNA: TGTGCCAGTAGTGGGCGGACAGGGGCCCAAAACATTCAGTACTTC; CDR3 protein: CASSGRTGAQNIQYF
V gene: TRBV7-6; J gene: TRBJ2-5; D gene: TRBD1; clone size: .; CDR3 DNA: TGTGCCAGCAGCTTAGATTACAGGGGAAGGGGCCAAGAGACCCAGTACTTC; CDR3 protein: CASSLDYRGRGQETQYF
V gene: TRBV7-9; J gene: TRBJ2-3; D gene: TRBD2; clone size: .; CDR3 DNA: TGTGCCAGCAGCTTATCCCCGGGACTAGTTCCGGATACGCAGTATTTT; CDR3 protein: CASSLSPGLVPDTQYF
V gene: TRBV4-3; J gene: TRBJ2-7; D gene: .; clone size: .; CDR3 DNA: TGCGCCAGCAGCCAAGTCCGCGGCGGGATCTACGAGCAGTACTTC; CDR3 protein: CASSQVRGGIYEQYF
V gene: TRBV24-1; J gene: TRBJ1-2; D gene: .; clone size: few; CDR3 DNA: TGTGCCACCAGCCTGGGCGAGTTCTATGGCTACACCTTC; CDR3 protein: CATSLGEFYGYTF
V gene: TRBV20-1; J gene: TRBJ2-1; D gene: .; clone size: .; CDR3 DNA: TGCAGTGCTAGTTTCCTCGACAATGAGCAGTTCTTC; CDR3 protein: CSASFLDNEQFF
V gene: TRBV18; J gene: TRBJ2-2; D gene: .; clone size: .; CDR3 DNA: TGTGCCAGCTCACCGTCGGGGGATACGAACACCGGGGAGCTGTTTTTT; CDR3 protein: CASSPSGDTNTGELFF
V gene: TRBV6-6; J gene: TRBJ2-7; D gene: .; clone size: .; CDR3 DNA: TGTGCCAGCAGTTACTCGACGGGCTCCGAGCAGTACTTC; CDR3 protein: CASSYSTGSEQYF
V gene: TRBV7-9; J gene: TRBJ1-2; D gene: TRBD1; clone size: .; CDR3 DNA: TGTGCCAGCAGCTTAGTTCCCGGACAGGGACCTAACTATGGCTACACCTTC; CDR3 protein: CASSLVPGQGPNYGYTF
V gene: TRBV6-5; J gene: TRBJ1-2; D gene: .; clone size: .; CDR3 DNA: TGTGCCAGCAGTTACGAGGGCTTCGGAGGTGGCTACACCTTC; CDR3 protein: CASSYEGFGGGYTF
V gene: TRBV15; J gene: TRBJ2-7; D gene: TRBD2; clone size: .; CDR3 DNA: TGTGCCACCAGGGGCGGGAGCTCCTACGAGCAGTACTTC; CDR3 protein: CATRGGSSYEQYF
V gene: TRBV11-2; J gene: TRBJ1-2; D gene: TRBD1; clone size: .; CDR3 DNA: TGTGCCAGCAGCTTAGATCGCCGCTTAGGACAGGATAACTATGGCTACACCTTC; CDR3 protein: CASSLDRRLGQDNYGYTF
V gene: TRBV4-1; J gene: TRBJ2-2; D gene: TRBD2; clone size: once; CDR3 DNA: TGCGCCAGCAGCCAATCTAGCGGGGAAACCGGGGAGCTGTTTTTT; CDR3 protein: CASSQSSGETGELFF
V gene: TRBV20-1; J gene: TRBJ2-3; D gene: TRBD2; clone size: .; CDR3 DNA: TGCAGTGCAGAAGAAAGAGGACTAGCAAGTCACCCAGATACGCAGTATTTT; CDR3 protein: CSAEERGLASHPDTQYF
V gene: TRBV5-1; J gene: TRBJ2-3; D gene: .; clone size: .; CDR3 DNA: TGCGCCAGCAGCCCTGGACACAGCACAGATACGCAGTATTTT; CDR3 protein: CASSPGHSTDTQYF
V gene: TRBV12-3/TRBV12-4; J gene: TRBJ2-7; D gene: TRBD2; clone size: .; CDR3 DNA: TGTGCCAGCAGTTTAGAGGGTAGCGGGGGAGAGCAGTACTTC; CDR3 protein: CASSLEGSGGEQYF
V gene: TRBV21-1; J gene: TRBJ2-5; D gene: .; clone size: .; CDR3 DNA: TGTGCCAGCAGCAAGGAGGAGAGCAGGTTAGGGGCTCGAGAGACCCAGTACTTC; CDR3 protein: CASSKEESRLGARETQYF
V gene: TRBV4-1; J gene: TRBJ2-5; D gene: TRBD2; clone size: .; CDR3 DNA: TGCGCCAGCAGCCCCGGGACTAGCGGGTTAGTCGAGACCCAGTACTTC; CDR3 protein: CASSPGTSGLVETQYF
V gene: TRBV19; J gene: TRBJ2-1; D gene: TRBD2; clone size: .; CDR3 DNA: TGTGCCAGTAGTGTGCCTAGCGGGGAGCAGTTCTTC; CDR3 protein: CASSVPSGEQFF
V gene: TRBV27; J gene: TRBJ2-5; D gene: TRBD2; clone size: .; CDR3 DNA: TGTGCCAGCAGTGTTAGCGGGGGGGCCGGTGGGCAAGAGACCCAGTACTTC; CDR3 protein: CASSVSGGAGGQETQYF
V gene: TRBV29-1; J gene: TRBJ2-7; D gene: .; clone size: .; CDR3 DNA: TGCAGCGTTGAGGACCCTCGGGAGAATTACGAGCAGTACTTC; CDR3 protein: CSVEDPRENYEQYF
V gene: TRBV3-1; J gene: TRBJ2-3; D gene: .; clone size: .; CDR3 DNA: TGTGCCAGCAGCCAAGTGGGAGGACTACCAGAAGTCGCGAGCACAGATACGCAGTATTTT; CDR3 protein: CASSQVGGLPEVASTDTQYF
V gene: TRBV20-1; J gene: TRBJ1-1; D gene: .; clone size: .; CDR3 DNA: TGCAGTGCTCAACTAGATTATGGGTTGGACACTGAAGCTTTCTTT; CDR3 protein: CSAQLDYGLDTEAFF
V gene: TRBV20-1; J gene: TRBJ1-2; D gene: .; clone size: .; CDR3 DNA: TGCAGTGCTAGAGCGGCAGGCCATGGCTACACCTTC; CDR3 protein: CSARAAGHGYTF
V gene: TRBV27; J gene: TRBJ2-3; D gene: .; clone size: once; CDR3 DNA: TGTGCCAGCAGCCTCTCCGCCCCCCCGGCAGATACGCAGTATTTT; CDR3 protein: CASSLSAPPADTQYF
V gene: TRBV9; J gene: TRBJ2-1; D gene: .; clone size: .; CDR3 DNA: TGTGCCAGCAGCGTAGACGGGGCGGTCTCCTACAATGAGCAGTTCTTC; CDR3 protein: CASSVDGAVSYNEQFF
V gene: TRBV30; J gene: TRBJ2-1; D gene: .; clone size: .; CDR3 DNA: TGTGCCTGGAGGTCACGGGGTGGCTACAATGAGCAGTTCTTC; CDR3 protein: CAWRSRGGYNEQFF
V gene: TRBV9; J gene: TRBJ2-7; D gene: TRBD1; clone size: .; CDR3 DNA: TGTGCCAGCAGCGACCGGACAGGGTCCTACGAGCAGTACTTC; CDR3 protein: CASSDRTGSYEQYF
V gene: TRBV30; J gene: TRBJ2-7; D gene: .; clone size: few; CDR3 DNA: TGTGCCTGGAACCTCTACGGTGGATCCTACGAGCAGTACTTC; CDR3 protein: CAWNLYGGSYEQYF
V gene: TRBV7-9; J gene: TRBJ2-5; D gene: .; clone size: .; CDR3 DNA: TGTGCCAGCGCGGACTTACAAGAGACCCAGTACTTC; CDR3 protein: CASADLQETQYF
V gene: TRBV5-8; J gene: TRBJ2-1; D gene: TRBD2; clone size: .; CDR3 DNA: TGTGCCAGCAGAATGGGGACTAGCGAATACAATGAGCAGTTCTTC; CDR3 protein: CASRMGTSEYNEQFF
V gene: TRBV28; J gene: TRBJ2-7; D gene: TRBD1; clone size: once; CDR3 DNA: TGTGCCAGCAGCACTATGCCGGGACAGGGCCTCTACGAGCAGTACTTC; CDR3 protein: CASSTMPGQGLYEQYF
V gene: TRBV5-1; J gene: TRBJ1-2; D gene: TRBD1; clone size: .; CDR3 DNA: TGCGCCAGCATAGGAGGGGGCACAGATGGCTACACCTTC; CDR3 protein: CASIGGGTDGYTF
V gene: TRBV4-2; J gene: TRBJ2-3; D gene: .; clone size: .; CDR3 DNA: TGTGCCAGCAGCCAAGGGTGGGAACTGACGCCAGATACGCAGTATTTT; CDR3 protein: CASSQGWELTPDTQYF
V gene: TRBV7-2; J gene: TRBJ2-1; D gene: .; clone size: .; CDR3 DNA: TGTGCCAGCAGCTTTAACCCAGGAGGGAATGAGCAGTTCTTC; CDR3 protein: CASSFNPGGNEQFF
V gene: TRBV30; J gene: TRBJ2-7; D gene: .; clone size: .; CDR3 DNA: TGTGCCTGCAGGGGAACCTCCTACGAGCAGTACTTC; CDR3 protein: CACRGTSYEQYF
V gene: TRBV4-1; J gene: TRBJ1-2; D gene: TRBD1; clone size: .; CDR3 DNA: TGCGCCAGCAGCCCTACCCCGGGACAGGGGATCTATGGCTACACCTTC; CDR3 protein: CASSPTPGQGIYGYTF
V gene: TRBV14; J gene: TRBJ1-2; D gene: .; clone size: .; CDR3 DNA: TGTGCCAGCAGCCAAGAGCCGGAAAAGTTGATCTATAACTATGGCTACACTTTC; CDR3 protein: CASSQEPEKLIYNYGYTF
V gene: TRBV6-4; J gene: TRBJ2-5; D gene: TRBD2; clone size: .; CDR3 DNA: TGTGCCAGCAGTGTCTATAACGGATGGTCTAGCGGGAACCAAGAGACCCAGTACTTC; CDR3 protein: CASSVYNGWSSGNQETQYF
V gene: TRBV4-1; J gene: TRBJ2-1; D gene: TRBD1; clone size: .; CDR3 DNA: TGCGCCAGCAGCCATCTTGCGGGACAGGGGCCTGGCAATGAGCAGTTCTTC; CDR3 protein: CASSHLAGQGPGNEQFF
V gene: TRBV28; J gene: TRBJ1-6; D gene: .; clone size: .; CDR3 DNA: TGTGCCAGCAGGGAGCTTGGATCACCCCTCCACTTT; CDR3 protein: CASRELGSPLHF
V gene: TRBV12-3/TRBV12-4; J gene: TRBJ2-3; D gene: TRBD2; clone size: .; CDR3 DNA: TGTGCCAGCGCCCGGGGGGGCACAGATACGCAGTATTTT; CDR3 protein: CASARGGTDTQYF
V gene: TRBV5-1; J gene: TRBJ1-2; D gene: TRBD1; clone size: .; CDR3 DNA: TGCGCCAGCAGTCAAGACAGGGCCTATGGCTACACCTTC; CDR3 protein: CASSQDRAYGYTF
V gene: TRBV5-6; J gene: TRBJ1-3; D gene: .; clone size: .; CDR3 DNA: TGTGCCAGCAGCTTCCCGGGAGGAGTTGGAAACACCATATATTTT; CDR3 protein: CASSFPGGVGNTIYF
V gene: TRBV12-3/TRBV12-4; J gene: TRBJ1-5; D gene: .; clone size: .; CDR3 DNA: TGTGCCAGCAGTGTCGACAGCGCCCTACCAAATCAGCCCCAGCATTTT; CDR3 protein: CASSVDSALPNQPQHF
V gene: TRBV9; J gene: TRBJ2-1; D gene: .; clone size: .; CDR3 DNA: TGTGCCAGCAGCGTAGGGTGGCTAGCGTCATCCTACAATGAGCAGTTCTTC; CDR3 protein: CASSVGWLASSYNEQFF
V gene: TRBV29-1; J gene: TRBJ2-1; D gene: TRBD2; clone size: .; CDR3 DNA: TGCAGCGTTGTTAGCGGGAGTTCCTACAATGAGCAGTTCTTC; CDR3 protein: CSVVSGSSYNEQFF
V gene: TRBV15; J gene: TRBJ1-1; D gene: .; clone size: .; CDR3 DNA: TGTGCCACCAGCGGTGGACTTCTGAACACTGAAGCTTTCTTT; CDR3 protein: CATSGGLLNTEAFF
V gene: TRBV4-3; J gene: TRBJ2-3; D gene: TRBD2; clone size: .; CDR3 DNA: TGCGCCAGCAGCCAAGATAAGGTAGCGGGAGATACGCAGTATTTT; CDR3 protein: CASSQDKVAGDTQYF
V gene: TRBV7-2; J gene: TRBJ1-1; D gene: .; clone size: .; CDR3 DNA: TGTGCCAGCAGCTTGGATGTGCTCACTGAAGCTTTCTTT; CDR3 protein: CASSLDVLTEAFF
V gene: TRBV5-1; J gene: TRBJ2-7; D gene: TRBD1; clone size: .; CDR3 DNA: TGCGCCAGCAGCTTGGATCGGACAGGGTACTACGAGCAGTACTTC; CDR3 protein: CASSLDRTGYYEQYF
V gene: TRBV6-2/TRBV6-3; J gene: TRBJ1-5; D gene: .; clone size: .; CDR3 DNA: TGTGCCAGTAAGCCTCAGGGAGTCAATCAGCCCCAGCATTTT; CDR3 protein: CASKPQGVNQPQHF
V gene: TRBV30; J gene: TRBJ1-1; D gene: .; clone size: .; CDR3 DNA: TGTGCCTGGAGTTCCGGGATCCTCAACACTGAAGCTTTCTTT; CDR3 protein: CAWSSGILNTEAFF